These 25 T cell receptor beta chains share one sample of origin, sequenced in a study of identical twins. Each CDR3 protein gets one entry after TCRdb re-called the 5' RACE reads with MiXCR. The sample consists of under 300,000 distinct CDR3 sequences, roughly an eighth of them appearing once. This same sample was also taken into another study, of yellow fever vaccine responses in identical twins.

The sequencing sample was made of memory (CD45RO+) T cells sorted from blood. The receptors stem from a woman younger than 30 in good health.

The genes are TRBV5-5 and TRBJ2-1; no clear D. Per the germline V gene, CDR1 is SGHKS and CDR2 is YYEKEE (reference sequence). This CDR3 has 16 amino acids. The V and J ends lost 4 bases and 5 bases respectively, with 19 bases between them. The CDR3 sequence is CASSVLVWGLNNEQFF. CDR3 nucleotides: TGTGCCAGCAGCGTCTTAGTTTGGGGTTTAAACAATGAGCAGTTCTTC. The complete variable domain, with remaining parts taken from reference TRBV5-5 and TRBJ2-1, reads DAGVTQSPTHLIKTRGQQVTLRCSPISGHKSVSWYQQVLGQGPQFIFQYYEKEERGRGNFPDRFSARQFPNYSSELNVNALLLGDSALYLCASSVLVWGLNNEQFFGPGTRLTVL.

This clonotype was counted only a few times. The chain is built from TRBV5-1 and TRBJ2-7; tentative D call: TRBD1 (5 bases). V was cut by 2 bases and J by 3 bases, with 12 bases left in between. The germline CDR1 and CDR2 sequences are SGHRS and YFSETQ. The CDR3 is 14 residues long. CDR3 DNA sequence: TGCGCCAGCAGCTTACAGGACCCAAGCTACGAGCAGTACTTC. It is translated as CASSLQDPSYEQYF.

The table lists this clonotype with many counts. The chain uses TRBV2 and TRBJ2-3; 8 nucleotides agree with TRBD2. V lost 4 bases and J lost 9; bases outside the gene matches: 12. The CDR3 contains 15 residues. CDR1 is SNHLY, CDR2 FYNNEI, per germline. The CDR3 sequence is CASSAGGPREGTQYF. In DNA, the CDR3 is TGTGCCAGCAGTGCGGGAGGGCCAAGGGAAGGCACGCAGTATTTT.

The chain combines TRBV28 with TRBJ1-5; maybe TRBD1 (5 bases). Per germline, CDR1 MDHEN and CDR2 SYDVKM. V shed 5 bases and J shed 6 bases, with 17 bases lying between them. This CDR3 comprises 15 residues. The CDR3 DNA sequence: TGTGCCAGCAGTCCTCGGGGGACCATGGGTCAGCCCCAGCATTTT. Amino acids: CASSPRGTMGQPQHF.

There are many counts of this clonotype. The rearrangement links TRBV3-1 to TRBJ2-7; 10 nucleotides align to TRBD2. The V gene end was trimmed by 4 bases and the J gene end by 6 bases; junction bases not matched to a gene: 6. Germline V lookup: CDR1 LGHDT, CDR2 YNNKEL (reference sequence). This CDR3 is 14 amino acids long. The CDR3 spells CASSPTRLAGEQYF. The CDR3 bases are TGTGCCAGCAGCCCTACCCGACTAGCGGGCGAGCAGTACTTC.

The sample holds a few counts of this clonotype. The chain joins TRBV7-6 to TRBJ2-7, with 7 bases that match TRBD1. Unmatched junction bases numbered 15, after V lost 5 bases and J lost 5 bases. CDR3 size: 16 residues. In germline, CDR1 is SGHVS, CDR2 FNYEAQ. The CDR3 DNA follows: TGTGCCAGCAGCCCCCTGGTGTGGGGACAGTTCCACGAGCAGTACTTC. Protein sequence: CASSPLVWGQFHEQYF.

This clonotype was found a few times. V is TRBV10-3 and J is TRBJ2-6, with TRBD1 identical over 7 bases. The CDR3 runs to 16 residues. CDR1 and CDR2 from the germline V gene are ENHRY and SYGVKD. V gave up 4 bases and J gave up 0 bases; unmatched junction bases: 3. CDR3 coding DNA: TGTGCCATCAGTGGGGGACAGAGCTCTGGGGCCAACGTCCTGACTTTC. Its protein product is CAISGGQSSGANVLTF.

This clonotype was recorded a few times. The V gene is TRBV11-3, the J gene TRBJ2-2; D is unresolved. This CDR3 contains 14 residues. V was shortened by 5 bases and J by 6 bases, with 13 bases between the two germline ends. CDR1 is SGHNT, CDR2 YENEEA, per germline. Here the CDR3 reads CASSPHSGAGELFF. CDR3 in DNA: TGTGCCAGCAGCCCCCACTCGGGCGCCGGGGAGCTGTTTTTT.

This clonotype has ten or more counts. The rearrangement links TRBV29-1 to TRBJ2-1, with a tentative D call TRBD2 (5 bases). From germline, CDR1 is SQVTM and CDR2 ANQGSEA. This CDR3 has 14 amino acids. Trimming cost V 0 bases and J 14 bases, with 20 bases left between them. The CDR3 nucleotides read TGCAGCGTTGAAGATCGACGAGCGGCAAGAGAGAAGTTCTTC. It codes for CSVEDRRAAREKFF.

This clonotype was seen only a few times. The chain links TRBV12-5 to TRBJ2-1; D possibly corresponds to TRBD2 (5 bases). Trimming pared 0 bases from V and 7 bases from J, leaving 13 bases between. CDR1 and CDR2 from the germline V gene are LGHNT and FRNRAP. CDR3 size: 15 residues. In DNA, the CDR3 is TGTGCTAGTGGTTTGGTAACAATCGGGAAGAATGAGCAGTTCTTC. It is translated as CASGLVTIGKNEQFF.

A few counts support this clonotype. The chain is built from TRBV5-4 and TRBJ2-1; tentative D call: TRBD2 (6 bases). CDR3 length equals 15 residues. V gave up 2 bases and J gave up 8 bases, with 17 bases separating them. Germline CDR1 reads SGHNT; CDR2 reads YYREEE (reference sequence). CDR3 residues: CASSFPSATGDEQFF. CDR3 bases: TGTGCCAGCAGCTTTCCTAGCGCTACCGGGGATGAGCAGTTCTTC.

The chain uses TRBV5-6 and TRBJ2-4; D might be TRBD1 or TRBD2, each matching 5 bases. The CDR3 extends over 14 amino acids. Germline values: CDR1 SGHDT, CDR2 YYEEEE. V was cut by 0 bases and J by 6 bases, with 10 bases left in between. This CDR3 is CASSLGGAANIQYF. In DNA, the CDR3 is TGTGCCAGCAGCTTGGGAGGGGCCGCAAACATTCAGTACTTC.

The chain links TRBV18 to TRBJ2-3; 7 bases map to TRBD1. With V trimmed by 6 bases and J by 2 bases, 8 bases remained unmatched. This CDR3 contains 15 residues. Germline loops: CDR1 KGHSH, CDR2 LQKENI. This CDR3 reads CASSSGTAYTDTQYF. The CDR3 DNA follows: TGTGCCAGCTCCTCCGGGACAGCCTACACAGATACGCAGTATTTT. Full variable domain (rest looked up from reference TRBV18 and TRBJ2-3): NAGVMQNPRHLVRRRGQEARLRCSPMKGHSHVYWYRQLPEEGLKFMVYLQKENIIDESGMPKERFSAEFPKEGPSILRIQQVVRGDSAAYFCASSSGTAYTDTQYFGPGTRLTVL.

This clonotype was seen only a few times. The J gene is TRBJ2-1, the V gene TRBV4-3, with no clear D. This CDR3 is built from 13 residues. The germline V and J ends were trimmed by 2 bases and 4 bases, with 6 bases remaining between them. From germline, CDR1 is LGHNA and CDR2 YSLEER. The CDR3 reads CASSQLSYNEQFF. The CDR3 nucleotides read TGCGCCAGCAGCCAACTCAGTTACAATGAGCAGTTCTTC.

This chain connects TRBV7-2 to TRBJ2-7; weak D call: TRBD1 (6 bases). V shed 1 base and J shed 1 base, with 14 bases lying between them. Germline CDR1 is SGHTA and CDR2 is FQGNSA. This CDR3 has 16 amino acids. CDR3 sequence reads: CASSLGAGASSYEQYF. The CDR3 DNA sequence: TGTGCCAGCAGCTTAGGGGCAGGGGCAAGTTCCTACGAGCAGTACTTC.

This clonotype has ten or more counts. The rearrangement uses TRBV12-3 or TRBV12-4 and TRBJ2-1; no definite D call. V was shortened by 5 bases and J by 1 base, with 9 bases between the two germline ends. The CDR3 contains 14 residues. The CDR3 region has the DNA TGTGCCAGCAGTCCTGGACCTTCCTACAATGAGCAGTTCTTC. Its translation: CASSPGPSYNEQFF.

This chain uses TRBV6-2 or TRBV6-3 with TRBJ2-1; D might be TRBD2 (8 bases). The ends were cut back, 2 bases at V and 0 bases at J, with 35 bases in the middle. The V gene's germline CDR1 is MNHEY and CDR2 SVGEGT. The CDR3 loop spans 24 amino acids. The DNA for the CDR3 is TGTGCCAGCAGTTACCCCGGGACAGATCTAGCGGGTAGGATTTGGGACGCCTCCTACAATGAGCAGTTCTTC. Protein product: CASSYPGTDLAGRIWDASYNEQFF.

This clonotype has a count of ten or more. The V call is TRBV2, the J call TRBJ2-1; D gene ambiguous. The CDR3 covers 13 residues. V was clipped by 3 bases and J by 6 bases, with 9 bases between them. Germline V lookup: CDR1 SNHLY, CDR2 FYNNEI. The CDR3 region is CASSDRRSNEQFF. CDR3 nucleotides: TGTGCCAGCAGTGATCGGCGAAGCAATGAGCAGTTCTTC.

This clonotype occurred a few times. This rearrangement joins TRBV9 to TRBJ2-3; D may correspond to TRBD1 or TRBD2 (6 bases each). The CDR3 extends over 19 amino acids. The ends were cut back, 4 bases at V and 4 bases at J, with 28 bases in the middle. CDR1 and CDR2 from the germline V gene are SGDLS and YYNGEE. CDR3 nucleotide sequence: TGTGCCAGCAGCCACCCCGGTTATATCGAGGGGGGCGGGCCAGATACGCAGTATTTT. Translating gives CASSHPGYIEGGGPDTQYF.

This clonotype was seen a few times. The chain uses TRBV5-6 and TRBJ2-3; 13 bases are shared with TRBD2. The CDR3 has 15 residues. Looked up from germline, CDR1 is SGHDT and CDR2 is YYEEEE. V was clipped by 6 bases and J by 3 bases; unmatched bases: 4. CDR3 region: CASKLAGGPTDTQYF. The CDR3, as DNA: TGTGCCAGCAAACTAGCGGGGGGGCCAACAGATACGCAGTATTTT.

V is TRBV5-1 and J is TRBJ2-2, with D tentatively TRBD1 (5 bases). Germline V lookup: CDR1 SGHRS, CDR2 YFSETQ. The V end lost 0 bases, the J end lost 7 bases, and 10 bases lay between the germline ends. The CDR3 has 14 residues. This CDR3 is CASSLARVGGELFF. The CDR3 DNA is TGCGCCAGCAGCTTGGCCAGGGTTGGCGGGGAGCTGTTTTTT.

This clonotype showed up many times. The CDR3 DNA reads as TGCAGTGCTAGAGAAGCCTGGCGTGGGGCCACAGATACGCAGTATTTT. Encoded protein: CSAREAWRGATDTQYF. The V call is TRBV20-1, the J call TRBJ2-3, with D possibly matching TRBD1 (5 bases). Trimming took 0 bases from V and 2 from J, leaving 15 bases between them. Germline CDR1 DFQATT, CDR2 SNEGSKA (reference sequence). The CDR3 covers 16 residues.

This clonotype was picked up many times. The genes are TRBV7-9 and TRBJ1-1; D unclear. CDR3 size: 13 residues. The germline V gene has CDR1 SEHNR and CDR2 FQNEAQ (reference sequence). V gave up 2 bases and J gave up 5 bases, with 9 bases separating them. The CDR3, as DNA: TGTGCCAGCAGCTTATCGCGTGGAACTGAAGCTTTCTTT. It encodes CASSLSRGTEAFF.

The chain uses TRBV2 and TRBJ2-5, with TRBD1 matching 7 bases. Germline V gene data show CDR1 as SNHLY and CDR2 as FYNNEI. The CDR3 is made up of 15 amino acids. V was clipped by 3 bases and J by 2 bases; unmatched bases: 6. CDR3 sequence: CASSDRGRGQETQYF. CDR3 DNA sequence: TGTGCCAGCAGTGATCGTGGCAGGGGGCAAGAGACCCAGTACTTC.

V is TRBV7-9 and J is TRBJ1-1; maybe TRBD1 (5 bases). Trimming stripped 8 bases from V and 5 bases from J, with 12 bases between. CDR1 and CDR2 (germline): SEHNR, FQNEAQ (reference sequence). This CDR3 has 12 residues. The CDR3 loop reads CASGASATEAFF. CDR3 bases: TGTGCCAGCGGGGCCTCGGCGACTGAAGCTTTCTTT. Based on the CDR3 plus reference TRBV7-9 and TRBJ1-1, the full variable domain is DTGVSQNPRHKITKRGQNVTFRCDPISEHNRLYWYRQTLGQGPEFLTYFQNEAQLEKSRLLSDRFSAERPKGSFSTLEIQRTEQGDSAMYLCASGASATEAFFGQGTRLTVV.